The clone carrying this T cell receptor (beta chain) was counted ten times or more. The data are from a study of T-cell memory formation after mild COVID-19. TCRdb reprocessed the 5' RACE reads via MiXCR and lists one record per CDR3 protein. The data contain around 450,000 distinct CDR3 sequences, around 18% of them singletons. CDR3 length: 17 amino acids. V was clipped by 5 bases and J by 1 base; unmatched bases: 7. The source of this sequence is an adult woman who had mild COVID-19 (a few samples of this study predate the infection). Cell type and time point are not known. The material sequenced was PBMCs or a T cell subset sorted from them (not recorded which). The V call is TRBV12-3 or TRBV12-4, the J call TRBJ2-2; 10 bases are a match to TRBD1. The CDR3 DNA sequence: TGTGCCAGCAGTACCCTTTGGACAGGGGGGAACACCGGGGAGCTGTTTTTT. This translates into CASSTLWTGGNTGELFF.